The table lists the clone carrying this TCR beta chain with a count of one. The sample belongs to a study of blood T cell repertoires in COVID-19. Study as a whole: The United States, Italy and Spain provided the acute and convalescent COVID-19 samples. Sample material is recorded as cDNA or gDNA derived from T cells, B-cell-depleted T cells, or PBMCs.

Assay used: immunoSEQ multiplex PCR; TCRdb lists only in-frame clones, some missing. Here the sample spans more than 55,000 clones, just over 85% being singletons. This CDR3 region has 13 residues. Looked up from germline, CDR1 is SGHTA and CDR2 is FQGTGA. Trimming pared 2 bases from V and 2 bases from J, leaving 5 bases between. The clonotype was recovered from a woman of 80 years or more with acute or convalescent COVID-19. The rearrangement joins TRBV7-3 to TRBJ2-3; D is ambiguous. The sample taken for sequencing was peripheral blood. The CDR3 nucleotides read TGTGCCAGCAGCTTAGGCCACACAGATACGCAGTATTTT. Residues: CASSLGHTDTQYF.